The clone carrying this T cell receptor beta chain was found a few times. The record originates from a study of blood T cell repertoires in COVID-19. Whole-study context: Sites in the United States, Italy and Spain provided acute and convalescent COVID-19 samples. Sources were T cells, B-cell-depleted T cells, or PBMCs; the material itself was cDNA or gDNA.

The method was immunoSEQ multiplex PCR; TCRdb's version includes in-frame clones alone and lacks a portion of them. Seen here are hundreds of thousands of clones, 86% observed once, and the top ten hold more than 1.4%. Trimming stripped 5 bases from V and 1 base from J, with 14 bases between. Germline CDR1 LGHDT, CDR2 YNNKEL (reference sequence). CDR3 length equals 15 residues. The rearrangement joins TRBV3-1 (or the pseudogene TRBV3-2) to TRBJ1-2; no clear D. The sequencing sample was made of peripheral blood. The TCR comes from a woman in her thirties with active or convalescent COVID-19. The CDR3 coding sequence is TGTGCCAGCAGCTCAAGCTCAGGCCTTAACTATGGCTACACCTTC. Protein: CASSSSSGLNYGYTF.